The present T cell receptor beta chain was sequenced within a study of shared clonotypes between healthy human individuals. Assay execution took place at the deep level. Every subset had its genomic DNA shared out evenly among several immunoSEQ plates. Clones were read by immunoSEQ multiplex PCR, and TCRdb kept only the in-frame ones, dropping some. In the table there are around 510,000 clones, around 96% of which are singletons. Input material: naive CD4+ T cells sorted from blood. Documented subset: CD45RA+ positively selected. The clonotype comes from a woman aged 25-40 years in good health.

The CDR3 coding sequence is TGTGCGGAGCGGGGGGCGAGGACTGAAGCTTTCTTT. Residues: CAERGARTEAFF. This chain links TRBV6-1 with TRBJ1-1; tentative D call: TRBD1 (6 bases). The CDR3 sequence is 12 residues long. Germline values: CDR1 MNHNS, CDR2 SASEGT.